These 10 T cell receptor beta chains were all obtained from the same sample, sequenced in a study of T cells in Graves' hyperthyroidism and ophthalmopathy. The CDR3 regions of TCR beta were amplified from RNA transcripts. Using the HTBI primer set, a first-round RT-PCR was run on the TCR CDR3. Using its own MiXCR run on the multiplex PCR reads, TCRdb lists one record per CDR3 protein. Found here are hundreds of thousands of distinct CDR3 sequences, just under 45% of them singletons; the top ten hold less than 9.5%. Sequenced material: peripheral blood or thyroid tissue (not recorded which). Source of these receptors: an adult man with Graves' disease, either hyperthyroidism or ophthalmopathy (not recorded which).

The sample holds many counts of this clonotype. The CDR3 protein is CASSQLPGFGNTIYF. The DNA of the CDR3 is TGCGCCAGCAGCCAACTACCAGGATTCGGAAACACCATATATTTT. The V and J genes are TRBV4-1 and TRBJ1-3; D is unresolved. Trimming removed 2 bases at V and 4 bases at J, with 12 bases between. This CDR3 is built from 15 residues. From germline, CDR1 is MGHRA and CDR2 YSYEKL.

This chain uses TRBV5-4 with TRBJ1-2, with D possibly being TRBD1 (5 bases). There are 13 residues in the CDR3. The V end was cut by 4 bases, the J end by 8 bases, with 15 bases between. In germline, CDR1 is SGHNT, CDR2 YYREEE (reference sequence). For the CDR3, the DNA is TGTGCCAGCAGCCAAAGGGGAATTGAGGGCTACACCTTC. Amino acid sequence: CASSQRGIEGYTF.

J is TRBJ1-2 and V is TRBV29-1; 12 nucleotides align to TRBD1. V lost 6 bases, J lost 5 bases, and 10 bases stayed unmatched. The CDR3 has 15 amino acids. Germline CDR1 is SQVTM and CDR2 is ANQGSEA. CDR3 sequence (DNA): TGCAGCGTAGCTTCCGGGACAGGGGGCCAGTATGGCTACACCTTC. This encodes CSVASGTGGQYGYTF.

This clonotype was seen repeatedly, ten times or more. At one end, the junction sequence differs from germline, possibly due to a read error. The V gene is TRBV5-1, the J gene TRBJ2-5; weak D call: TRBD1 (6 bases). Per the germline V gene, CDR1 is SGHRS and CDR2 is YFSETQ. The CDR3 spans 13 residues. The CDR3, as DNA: TGTGCCAGCAGCTTAGGACAGCAAGAGACCCAGTACTTC. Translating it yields CASSLGQQETQYF.

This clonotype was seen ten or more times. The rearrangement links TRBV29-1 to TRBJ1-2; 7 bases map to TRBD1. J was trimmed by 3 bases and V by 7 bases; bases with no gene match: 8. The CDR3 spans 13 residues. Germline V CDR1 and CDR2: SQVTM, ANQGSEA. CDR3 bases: TGCAGCGCACAAACAGGGGAACACTATGGCTACACCTTC. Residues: CSAQTGEHYGYTF.

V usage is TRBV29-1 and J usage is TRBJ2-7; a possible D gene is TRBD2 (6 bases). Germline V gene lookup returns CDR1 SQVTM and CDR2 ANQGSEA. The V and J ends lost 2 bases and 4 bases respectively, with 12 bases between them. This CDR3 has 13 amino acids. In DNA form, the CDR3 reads TGCAGCGTTGAACGGGGGAGTGAGTACGAGCAGTACTTC. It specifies CSVERGSEYEQYF.

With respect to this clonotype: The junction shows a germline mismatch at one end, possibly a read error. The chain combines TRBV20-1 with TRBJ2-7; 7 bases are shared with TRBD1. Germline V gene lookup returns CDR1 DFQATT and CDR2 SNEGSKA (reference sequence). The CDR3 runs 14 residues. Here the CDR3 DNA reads TGCAGTACTAGAGGGCGACAGGGAAGCTACGAGCAGTACTTC. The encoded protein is CSTRGRQGSYEQYF.

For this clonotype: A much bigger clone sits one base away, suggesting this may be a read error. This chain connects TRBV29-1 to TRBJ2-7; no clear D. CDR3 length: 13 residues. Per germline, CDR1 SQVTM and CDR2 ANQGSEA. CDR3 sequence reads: CASSGTVWGEQYF. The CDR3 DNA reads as TGCGCCAGCAGTGGTACCGTCTGGGGCGAGCAGTACTTC.

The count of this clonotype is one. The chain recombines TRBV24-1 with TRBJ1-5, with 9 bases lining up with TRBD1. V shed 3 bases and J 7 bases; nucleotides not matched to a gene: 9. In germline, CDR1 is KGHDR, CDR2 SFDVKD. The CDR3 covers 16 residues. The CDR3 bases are TGTGCCACCAGTGATACCCGGACAGGGGACGAGCAGCCCCAGCATTTT. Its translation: CATSDTRTGDEQPQHF.

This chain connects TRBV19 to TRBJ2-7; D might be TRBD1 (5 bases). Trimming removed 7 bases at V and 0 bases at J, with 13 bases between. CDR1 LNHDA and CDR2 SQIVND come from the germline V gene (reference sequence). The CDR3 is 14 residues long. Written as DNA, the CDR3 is TGTGCCAGTACTGGGGCGCCCCCCTCCTACGAGCAGTACTTC. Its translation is CASTGAPPSYEQYF.